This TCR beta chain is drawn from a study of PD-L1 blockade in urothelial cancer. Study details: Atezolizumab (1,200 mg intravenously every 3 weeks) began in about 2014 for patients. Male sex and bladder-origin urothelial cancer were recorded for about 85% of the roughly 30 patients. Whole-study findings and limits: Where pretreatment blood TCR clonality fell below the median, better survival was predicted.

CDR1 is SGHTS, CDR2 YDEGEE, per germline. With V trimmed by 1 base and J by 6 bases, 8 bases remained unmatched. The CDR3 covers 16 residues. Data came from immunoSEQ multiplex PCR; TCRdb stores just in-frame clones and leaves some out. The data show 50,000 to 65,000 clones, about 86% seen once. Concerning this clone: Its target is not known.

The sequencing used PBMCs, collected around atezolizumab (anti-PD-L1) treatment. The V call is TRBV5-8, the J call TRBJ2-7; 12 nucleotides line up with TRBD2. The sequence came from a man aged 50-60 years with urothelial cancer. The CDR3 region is CASSLTPTSGRSEQYF. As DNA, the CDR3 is TGTGCCAGCAGCTTGACCCCGACTAGCGGGAGAAGCGAGCAGTACTTC.